This TCR beta chain came from a study of shared clonotypes between healthy human individuals. Across the study: CD4 naive cells filled three plates per donor, CD4 memory three, CD8 naive two and CD8 memory one.

Germline CDR1 MDHEN, CDR2 SYDVKM. With V trimmed by 9 bases and J by 6 bases, 11 bases remained unmatched. The CDR3 is made up of 13 amino acids. In the naive CD8 group, cells lacked CD45RO and were positively selected for CCR7, so terminally differentiated effector memory CD45RA+ cells were left out. The table came from immunoSEQ multiplex PCR; TCRdb's copy has only in-frame clones and leaves some out. Counted here are roughly 890,000 clones, more than 85% occurring once; the ten biggest clones make up 24%. This clone has just one count. This sequence joins TRBV28 and TRBJ2-7; 7 nucleotides line up with TRBD1. Sequenced input: naive CD8+ T cells sorted from blood. This clonotype was obtained from a man under 40 in good health. The CDR3 here is CARRTGQCAEQYF. The CDR3 DNA reads as TGTGCCAGACGAACGGGACAGTGCGCCGAGCAGTACTTC.